Detailed here is one T cell receptor (beta chain). Unmatched junction bases numbered 1, after V lost 6 bases and J lost 3 bases. Germline CDR1 reads MGHDK; CDR2 reads SYGVNS. The CDR3 runs 13 residues. This sample is drawn from a study of blood T cell repertoires in COVID-19. Study-wide background: Acute and convalescent COVID-19 specimens originated in the United States, Italy and Spain. T cells, B-cell-depleted T cells, or PBMCs supplied cDNA or gDNA.

As handled by the study authors: Reference gene primers were amplified, and this amplification served to estimate nucleated cell counts. The data were produced by immunoSEQ multiplex PCR, yet TCRdb's version contains in-frame clones alone and is incomplete. V and J calls and clone size are given by that table; D and trimming were obtained from the DNA. The table lists fewer than 250,000 clones, approximately 82% of them singletons. The receptor was derived from a woman older than 75 with acute or convalescent COVID-19. The specimen was peripheral blood. The rearrangement uses TRBV25-1 and TRBJ1-5, with 8 bases fitting TRBD1. CDR3 nucleotide sequence: TGTGCCAGCAGGGACAGGGACAATCAGCCCCAGCATTTT. Residues: CASRDRDNQPQHF.